This T cell receptor beta chain was captured in a study of spatial heterogeneity in lung cancer. Study as a whole: The average count in raw reads for each unique TCR and UMI combination exceeded nine appearances.

A unique molecular identifier was attached to every TCR cDNA molecule. TCRdb fed the 5' RACE reads into MiXCR, producing one record per CDR3 protein. The repertoire holds tens of thousands of distinct CDR3 sequences, with over 5.5% as singletons. The time point here: sample taken at primary tumor resection. No cells were sorted before sequencing. The whole RNA sequenced was extracted from tumor, nontumor lung or frozen PBMC. Samples were donated by 72 untreated early-stage non-small cell lung cancer patients. This clonotype was counted a few times. Germline CDR1 SEHNR, CDR2 FQNEAQ (reference sequence). This CDR3 comprises 9 residues.

This rearrangement joins TRBV7-9 to TRBJ2-3; D not resolved. Here the sequenced sample was PBMCs, taken at surgery. The clonotype comes from a female donor with early-stage non-small cell lung cancer. The CDR3 protein is CAVTDTQYF. CDR3 DNA sequence: TGTGCTGTCACAGATACGCAGTATTTT.